Only a few counts were recorded for the clone carrying this T cell receptor beta chain. Its antigen is still unknown. These data originate in a study of T cell repertoires in cytomegalovirus infection. Study-wide background: In public TCR beta signatures, there were indications of both CMV infection and matching HLA type. Overall study results and limits: HLA-C-restricted CMV clonotypes gave the most frequent clonotype in two of eight donors.

TCRdb re-derived calls from the reads in MiXCR, one entry per CDR3 protein. Among about 160,000 distinct CDR3 sequences listed, roughly a sixth were seen once. V was pared by 0 bases and J by 5 bases, with 2 bases between. In germline, CDR1 is MGHRA, CDR2 YSYEKL. The CDR3 is made up of 12 amino acids. The rearrangement joins TRBV4-1 to TRBJ2-1; no definite D call. Sequencing was performed on CD8+ T cells from PBMCs. This receptor was taken from a human donor in good health (CMV status not recorded). Some clones in this sample may be carry-over from other donors' samples. CDR3 nucleotides: TGCGCCAGCAGCCAAGAAAACAATGAGCAGTTCTTC. This gives the protein CASSQENNEQFF.